This T cell receptor (beta chain) is from a study of blood T cells in healthy people across ages. Study-level information: Per two T cells, about one barcoded beta molecule was captured through template switching.

Study results and limitations: More naive CD4+ cells and higher diversity marked long-lived donors relative to aged donors.

Staff drew around 10 milliliters of peripheral blood from each donor. Then a second PCR, running roughly 7 to 12 cycles, was carried out with a sample-barcoded 5' primer and a J-beta primer mix. TCRdb re-called the 5' RACE reads through MiXCR, storing one row per CDR3 protein. This sample has roughly 1.6 million distinct CDR3 sequences; about 31% occur once, and the top ten carry about 11%. Regarding this clonotype: Its cognate antigen is unknown.

The CDR3 extends over 17 amino acids. CDR1 and CDR2 (germline): MNHNS, SASEGT. Trimming removed 0 bases at V and 0 bases at J, with 14 bases between. The gene calls are TRBV6-1 and TRBJ2-5; D is possibly TRBD2 (5 bases). The clonotype originates from a woman in her thirties in good health. The sequencing sample was made of blood. CDR3: CASSEAPGKPYQETQYF. CDR3 sequence (DNA): TGTGCCAGCAGTGAAGCCCCCGGGAAGCCGTACCAAGAGACCCAGTACTTC.